Listed here is a single T cell receptor beta chain. Its specificity is unknown. A second PCR of roughly 7 to 11 cycles used a sample-barcoded 5' primer and a J-beta primer mix. TCRdb called the 5' RACE reads again in MiXCR, with one record for every CDR3 protein. The data show about 1.8 million distinct CDR3 sequences, roughly 50% seen once. The sample comes from a study of blood T cells in healthy people across ages. Broader study findings: Strongly correlated with naive T cell percentage was TCR beta diversity.

Germline V CDR1 and CDR2: MGHRA, YSYEKL. CDR3 length equals 16 residues. Trimming removed 4 bases at V and 0 bases at J, with 16 bases between. The study isolated at least 6.5 million PBMCs from each sample. Specimen: blood. The receptor's source is a woman between 40 and 50 years old in good health. The chain has TRBV4-1 and TRBJ2-7; tentative D call: TRBD2 (7 bases). This CDR3 reads CASSPQGGASSYEQYF. The CDR3 DNA reads TGCGCCAGCAGCCCGCAAGGGGGGGCCTCCTCCTACGAGCAGTACTTC.